A single sample is the source of the 27 T cell receptor beta chains below, sequenced in a study of glioma-infiltrating T cells after dendritic cell vaccination. Only in-frame clones appear in the TCRdb table, and some are missing; sequencing was by immunoSEQ multiplex PCR. The data contain roughly 90,000 clones, 65% to 90% of them singletons. The material sequenced was blood, taken before dendritic cell vaccination. Source of these receptors: a human donor with glioblastoma.

This rearrangement joins TRBV30 to TRBJ2-2; perhaps TRBD2 as D (6 bases). CDR1 and CDR2 (germline): GTSNPN, SVGIG (reference sequence). CDR3 size: 12 residues. V was clipped by 3 bases and J by 8 bases, with 10 bases between them. The CDR3 nucleotides read TGTGCCTGGAGGGAGGGGCTTGGGGAGCTGTTTTTT. Its translation: CAWREGLGELFF.

The chain couples TRBV7-2 to TRBJ1-6; D gene uncertain. The V end lost 1 base, the J end lost 10 bases, and 11 bases lay between the germline ends. Germline V gives CDR1 SGHTA, CDR2 FQGNSA. The CDR3 consists of 14 residues. CDR3 amino acids: CASSLEGGLSPLHF. The CDR3, as DNA: TGTGCCAGCAGCTTAGAGGGAGGTTTATCACCCCTCCACTTT. Full variable domain (rest looked up from reference TRBV7-2 and TRBJ1-6): GAGVSQSPSNKVTEKGKDVELRCDPISGHTALYWYRQSLGQGLEFLIYFQGNSAPDKSGLPSDRFSAERTGGSVSTLTIQRTQQEDSAVYLCASSLEGGLSPLHFGNGTRLTVT.

The gene calls are TRBV7-3 and TRBJ2-2, with 11 bases identical to TRBD1. Germline values: CDR1 SGHTA, CDR2 FQGTGA. The V segment lost 5 bases and the J segment 6 bases; nucleotides outside the gene matches: 5. This CDR3 contains 15 residues. The CDR3 protein is CASSRTGQGAGELFF. CDR3 in DNA: TGTGCCAGCAGCCGCACGGGACAGGGGGCCGGGGAGCTGTTTTTT.

This rearrangement joins TRBV7-3 to TRBJ1-1, with D possibly matching TRBD1 (6 bases). This CDR3 has 15 residues. Germline CDR1 is SGHTA and CDR2 is FQGTGA. The V end lost 1 base, the J end lost 3 bases, and 12 bases lay between the germline ends. The DNA of the CDR3 is TGTGCCAGCAGCTTAAGGGGGGGCTCGGACACTGAAGCTTTCTTT. Translation gives CASSLRGGSDTEAFF.

As to this clone: Additional DNA sequences in this sample encode the identical CDR3. The chain recombines TRBV29-1 with TRBJ2-5; D possibly corresponds to TRBD2 (6 bases). Germline V gene sequence: CDR1 SQVTM, CDR2 ANQGSEA. V was pared by 3 bases and J by 2 bases, with 7 bases between. CDR3 length: 12 residues. The CDR3 DNA reads TGCAGCGTTGAGCGGGGACAAGAGACCCAGTACTTC. Translating it yields CSVERGQETQYF.

CDR3 DNA sequence: TGTGCCAGCAGCTTGACAGGGGCGCTATACGACACTGAAGCTTTCTTT. It encodes CASSLTGALYDTEAFF. The chain employs TRBV5-4 and TRBJ1-1, with TRBD1 matching 7 bases. There are 16 residues in the CDR3. Germline V CDR1 and CDR2: SGHNT, YYREEE (reference sequence). Trimming at V came to 1 base and at J to 3 bases, leaving 9 bases not matched to a gene.

This chain links TRBV7-2 with TRBJ1-2; D is possibly TRBD1 (5 bases). Germline V lookup: CDR1 SGHTA, CDR2 FQGNSA. Trimming stripped 6 bases from V and 4 bases from J, with 18 bases between. The CDR3 contains 15 residues. CDR3 nucleotide sequence: TGTGCCAGCAGTCCGTCCCGACAGTCGGTCTATGGCTACACCTTC. Encoded protein: CASSPSRQSVYGYTF.

This clone is labeled medium-sized. Other DNA sequences of this sample code for an identical CDR3. The V gene is TRBV9, the J gene TRBJ1-4; perhaps TRBD1 as D (5 bases). CDR3 length: 14 amino acids. The V gene lost 3 bases and the J gene lost 5 bases, with 11 bases spanning the gap. Germline values: CDR1 SGDLS, CDR2 YYNGEE. The CDR3 reads CASSAPGENEKLFF. The CDR3 coding sequence is TGTGCCAGCAGCGCCCCGGGGGAGAATGAAAAACTGTTTTTT.

The CDR3 is CASRGTVGSEKLFF. The DNA for the CDR3 is TGTGCCAGCAGAGGGACAGTTGGTAGTGAAAAACTGTTTTTT. The V gene is TRBV25-1, the J gene TRBJ1-4, with TRBD1 matching 7 bases. Germline trimming cut 6 bases from V and 7 bases from J; bases unmatched to any gene: 8. CDR1 MGHDK and CDR2 SYGVNS come from the germline V gene. The CDR3 has 14 amino acids. Combining the CDR3 with reference TRBV25-1 and TRBJ1-4 gives the whole variable domain EADIYQTPRYLVIGTGKKITLECSQTMGHDKMYWYQQDPGMELHLIHYSYGVNSTEKGDLSSESTVSRIRTEHFPLTLESARPSHTSQYLCASRGTVGSEKLFFGSGTQLSVL.

Here the CDR3 reads CASSSGQGFSYEQYF. The CDR3 nucleotides are TGTGCCAGCAGTTCGGGACAGGGATTCTCCTACGAGCAGTACTTC. The rearrangement links TRBV2 to TRBJ2-7; TRBD1 aligns across 9 bases. V shed 5 bases and J 0 bases; nucleotides not matched to a gene: 5. This CDR3 is built from 15 residues. Germline V lookup: CDR1 SNHLY, CDR2 FYNNEI.

The V gene is TRBV28, the J gene TRBJ2-7; TRBD1 is a possible D gene (6 bases). The CDR3 is 14 residues long. V was pared by 3 bases and J by 2 bases, with 11 bases between. Looked up from germline, CDR1 is MDHEN and CDR2 is SYDVKM. The CDR3: CASSFFGQTYEQYF. CDR3 in DNA: TGTGCCAGCAGTTTTTTCGGACAGACCTACGAGCAGTACTTC.

The rearrangement joins TRBV6-1 to TRBJ1-4; D not resolved. Trimming left V 1 base short and J 5 bases short, with 8 bases between. The germline V gene has CDR1 MNHNS and CDR2 SASEGT. This CDR3 is 14 amino acids long. CDR3 in amino acids: CASSEGSENEKLFF. CDR3 DNA: TGTGCCAGCAGTGAAGGGTCCGAGAATGAAAAACTGTTTTTT.

This chain joins TRBV29-1 and TRBJ2-6; no definite D call. Deletions cut 4 bases from V and 0 bases from J, with 13 bases between. Germline assignment: CDR1 SQVTM and CDR2 ANQGSEA. This CDR3 is 16 amino acids long. The CDR3 here is CSVVQVKRSGANVLTF. DNA of the CDR3: TGCAGCGTTGTGCAGGTGAAACGCTCTGGGGCCAACGTCCTGACTTTC.

The V call is TRBV28, the J call TRBJ2-2; TRBD2 aligns across 9 bases. Germline V lookup: CDR1 MDHEN, CDR2 SYDVKM. The junction had 6 bases not matched to a gene; V was cut back by 7 bases and J by 0 bases. This CDR3 contains 16 residues. CDR3 amino acids: CASTIERGANTGELFF. The CDR3 DNA reads as TGTGCCAGCACCATTGAGCGGGGGGCGAACACCGGGGAGCTGTTTTTT.

V usage is TRBV19 and J usage is TRBJ2-5; possibly TRBD2 for D (6 bases). CDR1 and CDR2 (germline): LNHDA, SQIVND (reference sequence). The CDR3 spans 14 residues. The germline V and J ends were trimmed by 4 bases and 3 bases, with 12 bases remaining between them. The CDR3 sequence is CASSSAGLKETQYF. CDR3 nucleotides: TGTGCCAGTAGTAGCGCGGGGTTAAAAGAGACCCAGTACTTC. The full variable domain, in which reference TRBV19 and TRBJ2-5 provide the parts outside the CDR3, is DGGITQSPKYLFRKEGQNVTLSCEQNLNHDAMYWYRQDPGQGLRLIYYSQIVNDFQKGDIAEGYSVSREKKESFPLTVTSAQKNPTAFYLCASSSAGLKETQYFGPGTRLLVL.

The chain links TRBV7-2 to TRBJ1-1; D is perhaps TRBD1 (6 bases). The CDR3 extends over 15 amino acids. The germline V gene encodes CDR1 SGHTA and CDR2 FQGNSA. Trimming took off 6 bases at V and 6 bases at J, with 20 bases between the two ends. CDR3 in DNA: TGTGCCAGCAGAGAACCCGGGACACTTCTTGCTGAAGCTTTCTTT. As protein: CASREPGTLLAEAFF.

The chain is built from TRBV30 and TRBJ2-3; D unclear. Trimming pared 0 bases from V and 5 bases from J, leaving 3 bases between. Germline CDR1 is GTSNPN and CDR2 is SVGIG (reference sequence). The CDR3 spans 11 residues. Written as DNA, the CDR3 is TGTGCCTGGAGTGTACAAGATACGCAGTATTTT. This codes for CAWSVQDTQYF.

The chain combines TRBV11-2 with TRBJ1-1, with 7 positions matching TRBD1. The CDR3 has 19 residues. With 1 base clipped from V and 6 bases from J, the junction kept 20 bases outside the gene matches. Germline V gives CDR1 SGHAT, CDR2 FQNNGV. CDR3: CASSLGGGDRVWRIPEAFF. CDR3 bases: TGTGCCAGCAGCTTAGGGGGCGGGGACAGAGTTTGGAGGATACCTGAAGCTTTCTTT.

The V call is TRBV4-1, the J call TRBJ1-2, with 8 bases aligning to TRBD1. CDR1 and CDR2 from the germline V gene are MGHRA and YSYEKL. The CDR3 totals 14 residues. V shed 0 bases, J shed 7 bases, and the junction held 4 bases outside the gene matches. CDR3 DNA sequence: TGCGCCAGCAGCCAAGAAAACAGGGGGGGTGGCTACACCTTC. It is translated as CASSQENRGGGYTF.

The chain uses TRBV29-1 and TRBJ2-3, with 11 bases identical to TRBD2. The CDR3 runs to 14 residues. Trimming cost V 5 bases and J 6 bases; bases outside gene matches: 7. Germline values: CDR1 SQVTM, CDR2 ANQGSEA. CDR3 residues: CSVSLAGGGDTQYF. The CDR3 DNA reads as TGCAGCGTTTCCCTAGCGGGAGGTGGGGATACGCAGTATTTT.

This chain joins TRBV2 and TRBJ2-1, with 8 bases fitting TRBD2. V gave up 7 bases and J gave up 8 bases; unmatched junction bases: 10. The V gene's germline CDR1 is SNHLY and CDR2 FYNNEI. The CDR3 loop spans 14 amino acids. DNA for the CDR3: TGTGCCAGCATCCGGAGCGGGAGTGGGGATGAGCAGTTCTTC. Translated: CASIRSGSGDEQFF. Drawing the rest from reference TRBV2 and TRBJ2-1, the complete variable domain is EPEVTQTPSHQVTQMGQEVILRCVPISNHLYFYWYRQILGQKVEFLVSFYNNEISEKSEIFDDQFSVERPDGSNFTLKIRSTKLEDSAMYFCASIRSGSGDEQFFGPGTRLTVL.

The chain employs TRBV29-1 and TRBJ2-5; possibly TRBD2 for D (6 bases). Trimming took off 1 base at V and 5 bases at J, with 35 bases between the two ends. Germline CDR1 SQVTM, CDR2 ANQGSEA. The CDR3 has 21 residues. This CDR3 reads CSVEGSRMERLTKRVLETQYF. The DNA for the CDR3 is TGCAGCGTTGAAGGTAGTCGTATGGAGAGGCTCACAAAGCGGGTTTTGGAGACCCAGTACTTC. Supplemented by reference TRBV29-1 and TRBJ2-5, the full variable domain reads SAVISQKPSRDICQRGTSLTIQCQVDSQVTMMFWYRQQPGQSLTLIATANQGSEATYESGFVIDKFPISRPNLTFSTLTVSNMSPEDSSIYLCSVEGSRMERLTKRVLETQYFGPGTRLLVL.

The chain employs TRBV2 and TRBJ2-1; 8 bases match TRBD2. There are 15 residues in the CDR3. CDR1 is SNHLY, CDR2 FYNNEI, per germline. J lost 9 bases, V lost 7 bases, and 14 bases had no gene match. As DNA, the CDR3 is TGTGCCAGCACTCTTTTTGCGGGAGGCGGGGGTGAGCAGTTCTTC. Translated: CASTLFAGGGGEQFF.

To note about this clone: Germline and junction disagree at one end, which may indicate a read error. V is TRBV6-6 and J is TRBJ1-2, with 9 bases matching TRBD1. Germline V gene data show CDR1 as MNHNY and CDR2 as SVGAGI (reference sequence). The CDR3 consists of 13 residues. For the CDR3, the DNA is TGTGCCAGCAATTACGGGACAGGGATCGACTACACCTTC. This translates into CASNYGTGIDYTF.

V usage is TRBV7-6 and J usage is TRBJ1-1; D is unresolved. Germline V gene sequence: CDR1 SGHVS, CDR2 FNYEAQ. The CDR3 spans 13 residues. V shed 2 bases and J shed 5 bases, with 9 bases lying between them. CDR3 DNA sequence: TGTGCCAGCAGCTTAAGGGAGAGGACTGAAGCTTTCTTT. It specifies CASSLRERTEAFF.

This sequence joins TRBV6-5 and TRBJ1-1; D is unresolved. CDR1 MNHEY and CDR2 SVGAGI come from the germline V gene. The CDR3 loop spans 13 amino acids. V lost 2 bases to trimming and J lost 0 bases, with 4 bases between them. CDR3 coding DNA: TGTGCCAGCAGTTACGTAGTGAACACTGAAGCTTTCTTT. It translates to CASSYVVNTEAFF.

J is TRBJ2-6 and V is TRBV19; 8 bases fit TRBD1. The germline CDR1 and CDR2 sequences are LNHDA and SQIVND (reference sequence). The V gene end was trimmed by 3 bases and the J gene end by 1 base; junction bases not matched to a gene: 8. CDR3 size: 18 residues. The CDR3: CASSIGGRGLSGANVLTF. In DNA, the CDR3 is TGTGCCAGTAGTATCGGGGGCAGGGGGCTTTCTGGGGCCAACGTCCTGACTTTC.